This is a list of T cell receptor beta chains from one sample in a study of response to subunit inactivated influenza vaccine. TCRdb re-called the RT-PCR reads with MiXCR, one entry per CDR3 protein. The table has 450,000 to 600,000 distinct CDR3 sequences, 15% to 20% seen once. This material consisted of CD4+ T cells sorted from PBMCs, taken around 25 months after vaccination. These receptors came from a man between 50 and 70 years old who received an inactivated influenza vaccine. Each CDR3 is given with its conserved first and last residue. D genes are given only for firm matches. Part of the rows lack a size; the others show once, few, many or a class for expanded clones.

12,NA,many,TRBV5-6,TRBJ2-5,CASSTLRETQYF,TGTGCCAGCAGTACGCTCCGGGAGACCCAGTACTTC
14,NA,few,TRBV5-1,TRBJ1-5,CASSPDHNNQPQHF,TGCGCCAGCAGTCCTGACCACAACAATCAGCCCCAGCATTTT
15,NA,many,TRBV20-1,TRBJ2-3,CSAQVGTTSTDTQYF,TGCAGTGCCCAAGTTGGGACAACTAGCACAGATACGCAGTATTTT
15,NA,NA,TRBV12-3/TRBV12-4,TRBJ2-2,CASSADRLITGELFF,TGTGCCAGCAGTGCCGACAGGTTAATCACCGGGGAGCTGTTTTTT
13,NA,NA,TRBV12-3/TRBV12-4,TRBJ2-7,CASSQQTGGEQYF,TGTGCCAGCAGCCAACAGACAGGTGGCGAGCAGTACTTC
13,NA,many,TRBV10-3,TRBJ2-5,CAISDGGRETQYF,TGTGCCATCAGTGACGGGGGCCGGGAGACCCAGTACTTC
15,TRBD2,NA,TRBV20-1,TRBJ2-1,CSARGRTSENNEQFF,TGCAGTGCTAGAGGGAGGACTAGCGAGAACAATGAGCAGTTCTTC
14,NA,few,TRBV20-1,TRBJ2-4,CSAVVSGRGNIQYF,TGCAGTGCTGTTGTGTCGGGAAGGGGAAACATTCAGTACTTC
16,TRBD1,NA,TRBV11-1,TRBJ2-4,CASSLAYRGAKNIQYF,TGTGCCAGCAGCTTAGCGTACAGGGGAGCCAAAAACATTCAGTACTTC
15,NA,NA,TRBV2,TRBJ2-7,CASAGGRSHSYEQYF,TGTGCCAGCGCAGGGGGGAGATCCCACTCCTACGAGCAGTACTTC
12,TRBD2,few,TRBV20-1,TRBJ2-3,CSASLGGTTQYF,TGCAGTGCTAGTTTGGGGGGGACTACGCAGTATTTT
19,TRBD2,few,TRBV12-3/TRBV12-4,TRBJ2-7,CASSLFVLAEERGVYEQYF,TGTGCCAGCAGTTTGTTCGTACTAGCGGAAGAGCGGGGGGTTTACGAGCAGTACTTC
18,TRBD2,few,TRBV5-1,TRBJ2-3,CASSSGTSGGIITDTQYF,TGCGCCAGCAGCTCCGGGACTAGCGGGGGGATAATCACAGATACGCAGTATTTT
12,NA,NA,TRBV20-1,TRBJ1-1,CSAPGDFVEAFF,TGCAGTGCCCCGGGGGATTTTGTTGAAGCTTTCTTT
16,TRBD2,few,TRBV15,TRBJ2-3,CATSSGLAGVTDTQYF,TGTGCCACCAGCAGTGGACTAGCGGGAGTCACAGATACGCAGTATTTT
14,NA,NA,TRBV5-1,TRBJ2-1,CASSGTTGRNEQFF,TGCGCCAGCAGCGGGACGACCGGAAGAAATGAGCAGTTCTTC
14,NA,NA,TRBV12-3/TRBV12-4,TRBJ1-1,CASKTGYLNTEAFF,TGTGCCAGCAAGACGGGTTATCTGAACACTGAAGCTTTCTTT
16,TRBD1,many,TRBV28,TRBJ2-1,CASSRQTGRSYNEQFF,TGTGCCAGCAGCCGACAGACAGGGCGGTCCTACAATGAGCAGTTCTTC
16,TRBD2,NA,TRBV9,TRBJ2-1,CASSATGGRVRNEQFF,TGTGCCAGCAGCGCCACTGGCGGGAGGGTACGCAATGAGCAGTTCTTC
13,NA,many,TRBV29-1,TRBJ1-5,CSGGESSNQPQHF,TGCAGCGGGGGGGAATCTAGCAATCAGCCCCAGCATTTT
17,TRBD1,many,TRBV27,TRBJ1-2,CASSFLTGTGGSYGYTF,TGTGCCAGCAGTTTCCTCACCGGGACAGGGGGTTCCTATGGCTACACCTTC
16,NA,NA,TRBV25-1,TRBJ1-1,CASSESRTFGNTEAFF,TGTGCCAGCAGTGAATCGAGGACCTTCGGGAACACTGAAGCTTTCTTT
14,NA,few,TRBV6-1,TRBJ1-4,CASSPEVANEKLFF,TGTGCCAGCAGCCCGGAGGTGGCTAATGAAAAACTGTTTTTT
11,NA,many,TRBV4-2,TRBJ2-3,CASSQEGPQYF,TGTGCCAGCAGCCAAGAGGGGCCACAGTATTTT